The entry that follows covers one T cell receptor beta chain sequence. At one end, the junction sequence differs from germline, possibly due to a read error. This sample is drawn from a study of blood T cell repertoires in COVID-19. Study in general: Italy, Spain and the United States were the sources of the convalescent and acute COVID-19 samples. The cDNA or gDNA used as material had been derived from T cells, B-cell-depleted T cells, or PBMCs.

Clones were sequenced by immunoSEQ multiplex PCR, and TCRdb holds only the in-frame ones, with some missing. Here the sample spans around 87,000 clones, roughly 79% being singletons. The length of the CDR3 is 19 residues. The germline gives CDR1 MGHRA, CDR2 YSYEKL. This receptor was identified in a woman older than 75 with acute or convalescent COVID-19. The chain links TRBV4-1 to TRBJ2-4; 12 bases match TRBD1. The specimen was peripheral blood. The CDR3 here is CATSQVGGRDRGRPGIQYF. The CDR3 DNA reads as TGCGCCACCAGCCAAGTGGGGGGAAGGGACAGGGGGCGACCTGGCATTCAGTACTTC.